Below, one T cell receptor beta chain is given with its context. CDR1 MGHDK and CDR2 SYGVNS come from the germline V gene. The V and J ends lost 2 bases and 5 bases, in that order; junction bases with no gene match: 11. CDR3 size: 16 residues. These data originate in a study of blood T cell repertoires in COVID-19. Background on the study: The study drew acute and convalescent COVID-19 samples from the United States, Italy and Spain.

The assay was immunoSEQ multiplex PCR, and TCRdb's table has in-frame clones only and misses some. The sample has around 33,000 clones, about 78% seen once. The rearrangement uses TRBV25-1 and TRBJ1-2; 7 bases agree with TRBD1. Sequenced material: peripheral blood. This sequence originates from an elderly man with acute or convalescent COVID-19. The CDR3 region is CASSETPPTGLYGYTF. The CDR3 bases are TGTGCCAGCAGTGAAACCCCCCCGACAGGGCTATATGGCTACACCTTC.